These 16 T cell receptor beta chains were all obtained from the same sample, sequenced in a study of T cell repertoires in cytomegalovirus infection. MiXCR, run by TCRdb on the reads, gives a single entry per CDR3 protein. This table has about 260,000 distinct CDR3 sequences, around 8.7% appearing once. The sequenced sample was PBMCs. These receptors were obtained from a human donor in good health (CMV status not recorded). Some clones in this sample may be carry-over from other donors' samples.

This clonotype was detected ten times or more. The chain employs TRBV14 and TRBJ1-2; D might be TRBD1 (5 bases). Germline lookup yields CDR1 SGHDN and CDR2 FVKESK. The CDR3 is 12 amino acids. Trimming removed 3 bases at V and 8 bases at J, with 10 bases between. The CDR3 nucleotides read TGTGCCAGCAGCCAGACAGCCGTCGGCTACACCTTC. Translation: CASSQTAVGYTF. The full variable domain, rest sourced from reference TRBV14 and TRBJ1-2, is EAGVTQFPSHSVIEKGQTVTLRCDPISGHDNLYWYRRVMGKEIKFLLHFVKESKQDESGMPNNRFLAERTGGTYSTLKVQPAELEDSGVYFCASSQTAVGYTFGSGTRLTVV.

This clonotype was seen ten or more times. The V and J genes are TRBV6-1 and TRBJ2-3; a weak D match, TRBD2 (6 bases). V shed 6 bases and J shed 2 bases, with 15 bases lying between them. The CDR3 runs to 15 residues. Germline V gene sequence: CDR1 MNHNS, CDR2 SASEGT. CDR3 protein: CASRLSGLLTDTQYF. CDR3 sequence (DNA): TGTGCCAGCAGGCTTTCGGGACTGCTCACAGATACGCAGTATTTT.

This sequence joins TRBV5-1 and TRBJ1-4, with D unclear. Germline V CDR1 and CDR2: SGHRS, YFSETQ. Deletions cut 2 bases from V and 8 bases from J, with 4 bases between. This CDR3 region has 11 residues. CDR3 region: CASSFGEKLFF. CDR3 in DNA: TGCGCCAGCAGCTTTGGAGAAAAACTGTTTTTT. The full variable domain, its missing parts supplied by reference TRBV5-1 and TRBJ1-4, is KAGVTQTPRYLIKTRGQQVTLSCSPISGHRSVSWYQQTPGQGLQFLFEYFSETQRNKGNFPGRFSGRQFSNSRSEMNVSTLELGDSALYLCASSFGEKLFFGSGTQLSVL.

This clonotype was counted many times. The gene calls are TRBV5-1 and TRBJ2-1; D might be TRBD2 (5 bases). CDR1 SGHRS and CDR2 YFSETQ come from the germline V gene. This CDR3 comprises 13 residues. V lost 3 bases and J 8 bases, leaving 12 bases between the germline ends. CDR3 sequence: CASSYTGSDEQFF. CDR3 sequence (DNA): TGCGCCAGCAGCTACACGGGGAGCGATGAGCAGTTCTTC.

This clonotype was seen at least ten times. This sequence joins TRBV5-1 and TRBJ1-6, with 7 bases fitting TRBD1. There are 14 residues in the CDR3. The ends lost 5 bases at V and 5 bases at J; junction bases unmatched: 4. In germline, CDR1 is SGHRS, CDR2 YFSETQ. CDR3 in amino acids: CASSRGQNNSPLHF. CDR3 sequence (DNA): TGCGCCAGCAGTAGGGGGCAGAATAATTCACCCCTCCACTTT. Combining the CDR3 with reference TRBV5-1 and TRBJ1-6 gives the whole variable domain KAGVTQTPRYLIKTRGQQVTLSCSPISGHRSVSWYQQTPGQGLQFLFEYFSETQRNKGNFPGRFSGRQFSNSRSEMNVSTLELGDSALYLCASSRGQNNSPLHFGNGTRLTVT.

This clonotype came up many times. The rearrangement links TRBV7-2 to TRBJ2-1, with TRBD1 matching over 7 bases. This CDR3 has 13 amino acids. Trimming cost V 6 bases and J 13 bases; bases outside gene matches: 12. Germline V lookup: CDR1 SGHTA, CDR2 FQGNSA. CDR3 DNA sequence: TGTGCCAGCAGTATCAGGGGGTCCCCCCTCCAGTTCTTC. As protein: CASSIRGSPLQFF.

This clonotype has ten or more counts. This rearrangement joins TRBV11-3 to TRBJ2-1; D is unresolved. Per the germline V gene, CDR1 is SGHNT and CDR2 is YENEEA. The CDR3 spans 11 residues. The V gene lost 0 bases and the J gene lost 9 bases, with 3 bases spanning the gap. The CDR3 here is CASSLDFEQFF. The CDR3 nucleotides are TGTGCCAGCAGCTTAGATTTTGAGCAGTTCTTC.

This clonotype came up many times. The chain couples TRBV20-1 to TRBJ2-5; TRBD2 matches at 8 bases. This CDR3 is 14 amino acids long. Germline lookup yields CDR1 DFQATT and CDR2 SNEGSKA (reference sequence). J was trimmed by 7 bases and V by 8 bases; bases with no gene match: 15. The CDR3 loop is CSPRTRGAGGTQYF. Written as DNA, the CDR3 is TGCAGTCCTCGCACGCGGGGGGCCGGGGGGACCCAGTACTTC.

This clonotype occurred many times. The rearrangement links TRBV11-2 to TRBJ1-2, with 12 bases fitting TRBD1. The CDR3 loop spans 15 amino acids. Germline CDR1 is SGHAT and CDR2 is FQNNGV. V gave up 4 bases and J gave up 7 bases; unmatched junction bases: 7. CDR3: CASSSAGTGGLGYTF. CDR3 DNA: TGTGCCAGCAGCTCGGCGGGGACAGGGGGCCTTGGCTACACCTTC. Using reference TRBV11-2 and TRBJ1-2 for the parts outside the CDR3, the full variable domain is EAGVAQSPRYKIIEKRQSVAFWCNPISGHATLYWYQQILGQGPKLLIQFQNNGVVDDSQLPKDRFSAERLKGVDSTLKIQPAKLEDSAVYLCASSSAGTGGLGYTFGSGTRLTVV.

This clonotype was counted between two and nine times. The CDR3 region is CASSQEGGNEQFF. The DNA for the CDR3 is TGCGCCAGCAGCCAAGAAGGGGGCAATGAGCAGTTCTTC. This chain links TRBV4-3 with TRBJ2-1; D possibly corresponds to TRBD1 (6 bases). Deletions cut 0 bases from V and 6 bases from J, with 6 bases between. Germline CDR1 and CDR2: LGHNA and YSLEER. The length of the CDR3 is 13 residues.

This clonotype showed up many times. The chain has TRBV7-2 and TRBJ1-1; no reliable D call. CDR1 is SGHTA and CDR2 is FQGNSA in the germline V gene. The CDR3 contains 13 residues. Trimming took off 5 bases at V and 7 bases at J, with 14 bases between the two ends. For the CDR3, the DNA is TGTGCCAGCAGCCTATTGGACCGTTTTGAAGCTTTCTTT. Its translation: CASSLLDRFEAFF.

This clonotype was detected ten times or more. The V gene is TRBV6-8, the J gene TRBJ2-2; a possible D gene is TRBD2 (6 bases). The CDR3 contains 17 residues. Looked up from germline, CDR1 is MNHGY and CDR2 is SAAAGT. Trimming removed 6 bases at V and 1 base at J, with 18 bases between. CDR3 sequence: CASSLTKWGGNTGELFF. The CDR3 DNA reads as TGTGCCAGCAGCCTCACAAAGTGGGGAGGGAACACCGGGGAGCTGTTTTTT.

Many counts were recorded for this clonotype. The chain combines TRBV7-2 with TRBJ2-5; 10 bases fit TRBD2. The length of the CDR3 is 17 residues. Germline CDR1 is SGHTA and CDR2 is FQGNSA. With 2 bases clipped from V and 3 bases from J, the junction kept 9 bases outside the gene matches. The CDR3 DNA reads as TGTGCCAGCAGCTTAAGGGCCCGGACTAGCGGTGAAGAGACCCAGTACTTC. This encodes CASSLRARTSGEETQYF. Variable domain in full (rest from reference TRBV7-2 and TRBJ2-5): GAGVSQSPSNKVTEKGKDVELRCDPISGHTALYWYRQSLGQGLEFLIYFQGNSAPDKSGLPSDRFSAERTGGSVSTLTIQRTQQEDSAVYLCASSLRARTSGEETQYFGPGTRLLVL.

CDR3 sequence (DNA): TGCGCCAGCAGCCGGTCTAGCGGGGGGGCCTTTAACACCGGGGAGCTGTTTTTT. Translating it yields CASSRSSGGAFNTGELFF. This chain uses TRBV4-3 with TRBJ2-2, with 12 nucleotides matching TRBD2. Germline CDR1 and CDR2: LGHNA and YSLEER. The CDR3 length is 18 residues. With V trimmed by 4 bases and J by 2 bases, 8 bases remained unmatched.

This clonotype showed up many times. The chain carries TRBV7-2 and TRBJ2-1; no reliable D call. The CDR3 has 15 residues. Germline V gene sequence: CDR1 SGHTA, CDR2 FQGNSA. The germline V and J ends were trimmed by 4 bases and 2 bases, with 12 bases remaining between them. The CDR3 region is CASSSFRSTYNEQFF. CDR3 DNA: TGTGCCAGCAGCTCCTTCAGATCCACCTACAATGAGCAGTTCTTC.

This clonotype appeared many times. This chain uses TRBV27 with TRBJ1-2, with unresolved D. This CDR3 comprises 19 residues. V lost 1 base to trimming and J lost 0 bases, with 21 bases between them. Germline lookup yields CDR1 MNHEY and CDR2 SMNVEV (reference sequence). The CDR3 DNA is TGTGCCAGCAGTTTATTTGGAGGGTCAGTTCAAGTAGCTAACTATGGCTACACCTTC. Translation: CASSLFGGSVQVANYGYTF.